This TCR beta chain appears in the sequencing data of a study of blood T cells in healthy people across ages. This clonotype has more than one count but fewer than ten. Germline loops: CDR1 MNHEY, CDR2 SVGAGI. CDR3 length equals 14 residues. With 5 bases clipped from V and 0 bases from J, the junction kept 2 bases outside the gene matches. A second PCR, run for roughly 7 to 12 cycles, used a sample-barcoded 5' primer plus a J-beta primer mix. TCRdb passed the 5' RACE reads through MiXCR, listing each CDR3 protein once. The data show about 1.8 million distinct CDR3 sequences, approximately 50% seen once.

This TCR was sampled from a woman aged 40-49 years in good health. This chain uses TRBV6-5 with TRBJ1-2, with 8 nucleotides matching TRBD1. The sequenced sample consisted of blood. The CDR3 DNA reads TGTGCCAGCAGTCAACAGGGGGCTAACTATGGCTACACCTTC. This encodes CASSQQGANYGYTF.